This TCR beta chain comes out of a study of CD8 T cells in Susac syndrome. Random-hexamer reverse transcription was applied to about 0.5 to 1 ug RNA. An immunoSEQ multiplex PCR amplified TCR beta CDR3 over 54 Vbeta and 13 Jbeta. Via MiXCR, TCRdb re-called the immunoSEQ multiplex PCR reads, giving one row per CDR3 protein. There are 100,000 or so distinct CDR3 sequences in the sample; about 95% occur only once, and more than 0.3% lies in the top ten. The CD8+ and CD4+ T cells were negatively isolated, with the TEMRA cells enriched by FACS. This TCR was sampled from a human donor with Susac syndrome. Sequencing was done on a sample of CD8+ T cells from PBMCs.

CDR3: CASSFPTGLFF. The CDR3 nucleotides are TGTGCCAGCAGCTTCCCGACAGGTCTGTTCTTC. The V gene is TRBV7-9, the J gene TRBJ2-1, with D tentatively TRBD1 (6 bases). This CDR3 has 11 residues. Germline assignment: CDR1 SEHNR and CDR2 FQNEAQ (reference sequence). V shed 3 bases and J shed 15 bases, with 12 bases lying between them.